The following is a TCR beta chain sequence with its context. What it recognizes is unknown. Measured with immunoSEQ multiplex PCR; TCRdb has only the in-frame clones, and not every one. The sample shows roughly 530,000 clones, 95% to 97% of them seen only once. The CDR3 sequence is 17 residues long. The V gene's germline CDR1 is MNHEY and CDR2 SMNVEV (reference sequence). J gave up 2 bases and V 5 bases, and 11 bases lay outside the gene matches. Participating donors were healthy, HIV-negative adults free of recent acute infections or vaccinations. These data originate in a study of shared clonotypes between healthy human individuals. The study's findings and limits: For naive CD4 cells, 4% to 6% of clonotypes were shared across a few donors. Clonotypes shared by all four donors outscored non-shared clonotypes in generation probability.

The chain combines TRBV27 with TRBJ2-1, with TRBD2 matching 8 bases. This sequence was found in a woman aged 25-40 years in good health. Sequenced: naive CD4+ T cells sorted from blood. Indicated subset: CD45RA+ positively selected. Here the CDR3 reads CASSRIPAGVTYNEQFF. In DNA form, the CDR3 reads TGTGCCAGCAGTAGGATCCCAGCGGGAGTTACCTACAATGAGCAGTTCTTC.